This T cell receptor (beta chain) was identified in a study of molecular identifiers for immune sequencing clone quantification. About the research overall: The replicates split RNA from about 20,000 or 100,000 naive CD8 cells five ways and sequenced four. The study's findings and limits: Clones above 20 RNA copies contained over 97% of effector molecules but under 1% of naive ones.

For naive CD8 T cells, sorting used the CD8+CD4-CCR7+CD45RA+ phenotype. The CDR3 has 15 residues. V was pared by 6 bases and J by 4 bases, with 7 bases of the junction left unmatched. Looked up from germline, CDR1 is MNHEY and CDR2 is SVGAGI. TCRdb processed the PCR reads anew with MiXCR; each CDR3 protein has one entry. The data contain a few hundred thousand distinct CDR3 sequences, roughly a fifth of them singletons. In regard to this clonotype: What it recognizes is unknown.

This receptor was identified in a human donor in good health. Some libraries in this study had Jurkat cell RNA spiked in. The chain uses TRBV6-5 and TRBJ2-3; 10 nucleotides match TRBD2. Sequencing was performed on naive CD8+ T cells from blood, with Jurkat cell RNA spiked in. Subset given: FACS-sorted CD8+CD4-CCR7+CD45RA+ naive T cells. In DNA, the CDR3 is TGTGCCAGCAGGGCTACTAGCGGGACTGCAGATACGCAGTATTTT. Translated, it gives CASRATSGTADTQYF.